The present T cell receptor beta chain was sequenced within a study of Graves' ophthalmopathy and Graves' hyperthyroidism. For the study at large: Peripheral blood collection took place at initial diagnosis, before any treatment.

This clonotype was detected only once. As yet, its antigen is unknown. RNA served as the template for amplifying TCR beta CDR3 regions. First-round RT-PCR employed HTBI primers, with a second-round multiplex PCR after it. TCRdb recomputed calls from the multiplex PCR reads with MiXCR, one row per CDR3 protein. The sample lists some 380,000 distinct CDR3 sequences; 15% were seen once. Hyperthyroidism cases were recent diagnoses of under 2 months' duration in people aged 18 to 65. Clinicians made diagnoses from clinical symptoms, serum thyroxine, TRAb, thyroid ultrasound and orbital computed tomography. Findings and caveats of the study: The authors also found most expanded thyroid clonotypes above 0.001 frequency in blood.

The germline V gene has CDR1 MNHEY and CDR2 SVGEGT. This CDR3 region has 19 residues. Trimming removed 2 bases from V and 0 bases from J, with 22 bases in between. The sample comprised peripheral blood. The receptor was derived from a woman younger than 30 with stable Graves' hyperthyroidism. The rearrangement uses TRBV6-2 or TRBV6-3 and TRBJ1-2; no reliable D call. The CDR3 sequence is CASSYLPPVAVSPNYGYTF. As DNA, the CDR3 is TGTGCCAGCAGTTACCTTCCCCCCGTTGCGGTCTCACCTAACTATGGCTACACCTTC.